What follows is one TCR beta chain and its context. Its antigen is still unknown. The length of the CDR3 is 13 residues. The germline V gene encodes CDR1 SNHLY and CDR2 FYNNEI. V was shortened by 3 bases and J by 0 bases, with 5 bases between the two germline ends. The PCR made use of 60 Vbeta and 13 Jbeta primers. Assay used: immunoSEQ multiplex PCR; TCRdb lists only in-frame clones, some missing. The sample includes around 200,000 clones, about three quarters of them seen just once. The data are from a study of cytomegalovirus exposure and HLA in healthy donors. Study-level information: Tens of millions of unique TCRs from HLA-typed donors made up an early data release. Findings of the study overall: Some TCR beta chains (roughly 160 of them) were listed as cytomegalovirus-associated.

The specimen was PBMCs. The sequence was obtained from a male donor in good health and CMV-seronegative. The V call is TRBV2, the J call TRBJ1-1; D is ambiguous. The CDR3 DNA sequence: TGTGCCAGCAGTGATTCATTGAACACTGAAGCTTTCTTT. Its translation is CASSDSLNTEAFF.